This TCR beta chain was sequenced for a study of cytomegalovirus exposure and HLA in healthy donors. Trimming took 4 bases from V and 7 from J; bases not matched to a gene: 6. Germline assignment: CDR1 SGHDN and CDR2 FVKESK. CDR3 length: 13 amino acids. PCR primers comprised 60 Vbeta and 13 Jbeta primers. Original processing methods: Per a later analysis, the number of unique TCR beta chains was some 75 million, of which 8.5 million to 11 million were shared. Some clones are missing from TCRdb's copy, which holds only in-frame ones; the method was immunoSEQ multiplex PCR. The DNA was the basis for D and trimming; V, J and clone size are from that table. Here the sample spans about 160,000 clones, roughly 70% being singletons.

The TCR sequence derives from a woman aged 45-60 years in good health and CMV-seropositive. Sequenced sample: PBMCs. The chain couples TRBV14 to TRBJ1-1, with 7 bases that match TRBD1. The CDR3 DNA reads TGTGCCAGCAGCCGCATTCGACAGGGTGAAGCTTTCTTT. It specifies CASSRIRQGEAFF.